The clone carrying this T cell receptor (beta chain) was observed a few times. Its cognate antigen is unknown. Germline V lookup: CDR1 MDHEN, CDR2 SYDVKM. This CDR3 contains 16 residues. The V end lost 5 bases, the J end lost 5 bases, and 21 bases lay between the germline ends. This sample was taken from a study of beta chain features in type 1 diabetes. Study-wide background: Patient and healthy donor groups were alike in age, gender and cell yields. The study's findings and limits: Patients showed naive, central memory and Treg TCRB repertoires that appeared more similar than those of healthy donors. Lower insertion and higher deletion counts appeared at VDJ junctions in type 1 diabetes patients.

The authors reverse transcribed all of the isolated RNA, so sequencing captured expressed TCRB transcripts. Generated by immunoSEQ multiplex PCR, the TCRdb table keeps only in-frame clones and is missing some. The profile shows 900,000 or so clones, about 17% of them singletons. The sequence was obtained from a woman between 18 and 29 years old in good health. The J gene is TRBJ2-5, the V gene TRBV28, with D perhaps TRBD2 (6 bases). Sequencing was carried out using naive CD4+ T cells from blood. CDR3 sequence: CASSPTRLWRGETQYF. The CDR3 DNA reads as TGTGCCAGCAGTCCGACGCGCCTCTGGAGGGGTGAGACCCAGTACTTC.